The 2 T cell receptor beta chains below come from one sample, sequenced in a study of blood T cell repertoires in COVID-19. The assay was immunoSEQ multiplex PCR, and TCRdb's table has in-frame clones only and misses some. The sample yields about 57,000 clones, 70% to 85% seen once. The sample consisted of peripheral blood. Receptors were obtained from a man aged 55 to 70 with acute or convalescent COVID-19.

The chain uses TRBV24-1 and TRBJ2-3; 7 nucleotides line up with TRBD2. In germline, CDR1 is KGHDR, CDR2 SFDVKD. The CDR3 covers 15 residues. The trim removed 7 bases at V and 2 bases at J, leaving 8 bases unmatched. CDR3 sequence reads: CATRLGGRPTDTQYF. The CDR3 DNA sequence: TGTGCCACCAGGCTGGGCGGGAGACCCACAGATACGCAGTATTTT.

The chain is built from TRBV3-1 (or the pseudogene TRBV3-2) and TRBJ2-1; D unclear. Trimming removed 4 bases at V and 10 bases at J, with 11 bases between. The CDR3 extends over 12 amino acids. Per germline, CDR1 LGHDT and CDR2 YNNKEL (reference sequence). This chain's CDR3 is CASSLLQREQFF. The CDR3 DNA follows: TGTGCCAGCAGCCTCCTCCAGAGGGAGCAGTTCTTC.